This T cell receptor beta chain was found in a study of blood T cells in healthy people across ages. Study observations and caveats: Donor CMV infection status was unknown, possibly confounding age-related changes in expanded clonotypes.

In the case of this clonotype: The target antigen is unknown.

A second PCR of roughly 7 to 11 cycles used a sample-barcoded 5' primer and a J-beta primer mix. A single record per CDR3 protein comes from TCRdb applying MiXCR to the 5' RACE reads. The table lists around 710,000 distinct CDR3 sequences, roughly two fifths of them singletons, with less than 25% in the top ten. The sequenced sample consisted of blood. The TCR was taken from a woman aged 60 to 75 in good health.

CDR3 coding DNA: TGTGCCACCAGTGGTTTTGTCCCGAACACCGGGGAGCTGTTTTTT. It translates to CATSGFVPNTGELFF. This chain joins TRBV24-1 and TRBJ2-2, with unresolved D. The CDR3 has 15 amino acids. The ends were cut back, 5 bases at V and 0 bases at J, with 9 bases in the middle. Germline-derived CDR1 and CDR2 are KGHDR and SFDVKD.